These 21 T cell receptor beta chains were sequenced from one sample in a study of shared clonotypes between healthy human individuals (dated by TCRdb to 2018 to 2020). Library generation was performed with the immunoSEQ multiplex PCR assay. Imported from immuneACCESS, the table was reduced by TCRdb to in-frame sequences with V and J called. These copies leave out some clones; in studies compared against another copy, an unresolved V gene accounts for under half, and the cause of the remainder is not known. This sample has 1,400,000 or so clones in its table, and around 98.5% of those were observed once. Clones ranked in the top ten supply about 0.35% of the sample. The sequencing input was naive CD4+ T cells sorted from blood. The sample's cell subset or site label, in plain terms: CD45RA+ positively selected. Receptor source: a man between 25 and 39 years old in good health.

The chain couples TRBV25-1 to TRBJ2-5, with a weak D call TRBD1 (5 bases). The CDR3 runs to 13 residues. Germline assignment: CDR1 MGHDK and CDR2 SYGVNS. Trimming took 6 bases from V and 1 from J, leaving 9 bases between them. The CDR3 region is CASSQGGQETQYF. CDR3 DNA: TGTGCCAGCAGCCAGGGCGGCCAAGAGACCCAGTACTTC.

The V gene is TRBV27, the J gene TRBJ2-7; a weak D match, TRBD1 (6 bases). The germline V and J ends were trimmed by 5 bases and 0 bases, with 14 bases remaining between them. This CDR3 is 15 amino acids long. Per the germline V gene, CDR1 is MNHEY and CDR2 is SMNVEV (reference sequence). CDR3 in DNA: TGTGCCAGCAGTCAGACAGGCTCCTACTCCTACGAGCAGTACTTC. Encoded protein: CASSQTGSYSYEQYF.

The chain recombines TRBV28 with TRBJ1-5; D remains unclear. The CDR3 covers 18 residues. V was pared by 3 bases and J by 2 bases, with 20 bases between. The germline gives CDR1 MDHEN, CDR2 SYDVKM. CDR3 bases: TGTGCCAGCAGTTTGATAGGATTACCTTACTCGGGCAATCAGCCCCAGCATTTT. Translating it yields CASSLIGLPYSGNQPQHF.

This chain links TRBV11-2 with TRBJ1-1; TRBD1 is a possible D gene (6 bases). The CDR3 consists of 15 residues. The germline gives CDR1 SGHAT, CDR2 FQNNGV. The V end lost 6 bases, the J end lost 0 bases, and 14 bases lay between the germline ends. CDR3: CASSRPTGLNTEAFF. The DNA of the CDR3 is TGTGCCAGCAGTCGCCCGACAGGCTTGAACACTGAAGCTTTCTTT.

V is TRBV5-4 and J is TRBJ2-1; 8 bases fit TRBD2. CDR1 and CDR2 from the germline V gene are SGHNT and YYREEE (reference sequence). The V segment lost 2 bases and the J segment 8 bases; nucleotides outside the gene matches: 6. The CDR3 length is 14 residues. The CDR3 protein is CASSFPGLADEQFF. DNA for the CDR3: TGTGCCAGCAGCTTTCCTGGACTAGCAGATGAGCAGTTCTTC.

On this clone itself: Distinct nucleotide sequences in the sample also encode this CDR3. This chain links TRBV20-1 with TRBJ2-7; D is undetermined. The CDR3 has 11 residues. V lost 6 bases to trimming and J lost 4 bases, with 10 bases between them. The germline V gene encodes CDR1 DFQATT and CDR2 SNEGSKA (reference sequence). The CDR3 spells CSAPGAYEQYF. The CDR3 DNA follows: TGCAGTGCGCCGGGCGCTTACGAGCAGTACTTC.

The chain is built from TRBV18 and TRBJ2-7, with 9 bases lining up with TRBD2. V was clipped by 1 base and J by 4 bases; unmatched bases: 8. Germline V lookup: CDR1 KGHSH, CDR2 LQKENI. This CDR3 is built from 16 residues. CDR3 in DNA: TGTGCCAGCTCACCACTAACGCGCGGGAGGGCGTACGAGCAGTACTTC. It yields the protein CASSPLTRGRAYEQYF.

The V gene is TRBV11-2, the J gene TRBJ2-1, with unresolved D. The CDR3 length is 13 residues. V gave up 0 bases and J gave up 5 bases, with 5 bases separating them. Germline lookup yields CDR1 SGHAT and CDR2 FQNNGV. The CDR3 DNA reads TGTGCCAGCAGCTTAGATTCGGACAATGAGCAGTTCTTC. Amino acids: CASSLDSDNEQFF.

The V gene is TRBV5-4, the J gene TRBJ2-2; possible D gene TRBD1, 6 bases. The CDR3 extends over 14 amino acids. Germline assignment: CDR1 SGHNT and CDR2 YYREEE (reference sequence). Trimming took 3 bases from V and 6 from J, leaving 12 bases between them. This CDR3 reads CASSSRQGSGELFF. The CDR3, as DNA: TGTGCCAGCAGCTCCCGGCAGGGGTCCGGGGAGCTGTTTTTT. The full variable domain, in which reference TRBV5-4 and TRBJ2-2 provide the parts outside the CDR3, is ETGVTQSPTHLIKTRGQQVTLRCSSQSGHNTVSWYQQALGQGPQFIFQYYREEENGRGNFPPRFSGLQFPNYSSELNVNALELDDSALYLCASSSRQGSGELFFGEGSRLTVL.

The J gene is TRBJ2-5, the V gene TRBV18, with 9 bases lining up with TRBD2. After removal of 5 bases from V and 3 bases from J, the junction contained 13 bases not matched to a gene. The CDR3 runs to 17 residues. Germline assignment: CDR1 KGHSH and CDR2 LQKENI. The CDR3 DNA reads TGTGCCAGCTCATCCAACGTTCTAGCGGGATCAAAAGAGACCCAGTACTTC. The encoded protein is CASSSNVLAGSKETQYF.

V usage is TRBV6-6 and J usage is TRBJ2-1; no clear D. Germline assignment: CDR1 MNHNY and CDR2 SVGAGI (reference sequence). This CDR3 has 11 amino acids. Trimming cost V 4 bases and J 8 bases, with 6 bases left between them. The CDR3, as DNA: TGTGCCAGCAGTTCCGTCTATGAGCAGTTCTTC. It is translated as CASSSVYEQFF.

The genes are TRBV10-2 and TRBJ2-1; D possibly uses TRBD1 or TRBD2 (7 bases each). V was trimmed by 6 bases and J by 0 bases, leaving 15 bases between them. The CDR3 has 16 residues. In germline, CDR1 is WSHSY, CDR2 SAAADI. CDR3: CASRLRGGSSYNEQFF. The CDR3 DNA follows: TGCGCCAGCAGACTCAGGGGGGGCAGCTCCTACAATGAGCAGTTCTTC.

Comments on this clone: Distinct nucleotide sequences in the sample also encode this CDR3. The chain is built from TRBV5-1 and TRBJ2-7, with D possibly being TRBD1 (6 bases). The CDR3 loop spans 15 amino acids. Trimming shortened V by 0 bases and J by 2 bases, and 12 bases separated the two germline ends. Germline V gives CDR1 SGHRS, CDR2 YFSETQ. The CDR3 bases are TGCGCCAGCAGCTTGGGTAACAGGGATACCTACGAGCAGTACTTC. This codes for CASSLGNRDTYEQYF.

On this clone: Other DNA variants within this sample encode the same CDR3. This chain joins TRBV18 and TRBJ2-7; 7 bases match TRBD1. Unmatched junction bases numbered 5, after V lost 2 bases and J lost 1 base. There are 15 residues in the CDR3. The germline gives CDR1 KGHSH, CDR2 LQKENI. The CDR3 sequence is CASSPFRDSSYEQYF. The CDR3 DNA sequence: TGTGCCAGCTCACCATTCAGGGACAGTTCCTACGAGCAGTACTTC. The variable domain in full, completed from reference TRBV18 and TRBJ2-7, reads NAGVMQNPRHLVRRRGQEARLRCSPMKGHSHVYWYRQLPEEGLKFMVYLQKENIIDESGMPKERFSAEFPKEGPSILRIQQVVRGDSAAYFCASSPFRDSSYEQYFGPGTRLTVT.

This clone was counted a single time. The V call is TRBV19, the J call TRBJ2-3, with a tentative D call TRBD1 (5 bases). Germline CDR1 reads LNHDA; CDR2 reads SQIVND (reference sequence). V dropped 3 bases and J dropped 2 bases, with 12 bases sitting between them. This CDR3 comprises 15 residues. The CDR3 DNA reads as TGTGCCAGTAGTATTTTAGGGGCTTACACAGATACGCAGTATTTT. Its protein is CASSILGAYTDTQYF. Full variable domain (outside the CDR3, taken from reference TRBV19 and TRBJ2-3): DGGITQSPKYLFRKEGQNVTLSCEQNLNHDAMYWYRQDPGQGLRLIYYSQIVNDFQKGDIAEGYSVSREKKESFPLTVTSAQKNPTAFYLCASSILGAYTDTQYFGPGTRLTVL.

This clone showed up just once. The rearrangement uses TRBV29-1 and TRBJ1-1; D unresolved. The CDR3 has 13 residues. Germline lookup yields CDR1 SQVTM and CDR2 ANQGSEA. Trimming left V 5 bases short and J 0 bases short, with 10 bases between. CDR3 sequence: CSVSRQVNTEAFF. The CDR3 nucleotides read TGCAGCGTTTCGAGACAAGTGAACACTGAAGCTTTCTTT.

V is TRBV19 and J is TRBJ1-5, with D hard to call. Germline assignment: CDR1 LNHDA and CDR2 SQIVND (reference sequence). V shed 7 bases and J shed 0 bases, with 7 bases lying between them. This CDR3 is 13 amino acids long. The CDR3 loop reads CASKDRSNQPQHF. CDR3 coding DNA: TGTGCCAGTAAAGACCGTAGCAATCAGCCCCAGCATTTT.

The rearrangement uses TRBV2 and TRBJ2-3; 11 nucleotides match TRBD2. The germline V gene encodes CDR1 SNHLY and CDR2 FYNNEI. CDR3 size: 15 residues. V lost 5 bases, J lost 0 bases, and 1 base stayed unmatched. The CDR3 sequence: CASSRLAGSTDTQYF. CDR3 nucleotides: TGTGCCAGCAGTCGACTAGCGGGAAGCACAGATACGCAGTATTTT.

The chain carries TRBV29-1 and TRBJ2-2; 8 positions match TRBD2. The CDR3 is 14 residues long. Germline CDR1 SQVTM, CDR2 ANQGSEA. Unmatched junction bases numbered 7, after V lost 4 bases and J lost 6 bases. CDR3 in amino acids: CSVAGLDGPGELFF. The CDR3 DNA sequence: TGCAGCGTTGCGGGACTAGATGGTCCCGGGGAGCTGTTTTTT.

A remark on this clone: The sample carries other DNA sequences with the same CDR3. The chain carries TRBV7-9 and TRBJ2-7, with TRBD2 as a possible D gene (5 bases). Germline assignment: CDR1 SEHNR and CDR2 FQNEAQ (reference sequence). V lost 5 bases and J 3 bases, leaving 8 bases between the germline ends. The length of the CDR3 is 12 residues. The CDR3 is CASSPGLYEQYF. DNA of the CDR3: TGTGCCAGCAGCCCTGGACTCTACGAGCAGTACTTC.

The chain combines TRBV7-6 with TRBJ2-7; 14 nucleotides line up with TRBD2. V lost 1 base to trimming and J lost 6 bases; unmatched junction nucleotides: 5. Germline V gene sequence: CDR1 SGHVS, CDR2 FNYEAQ. This CDR3 has 16 residues. This CDR3 reads CASSLGLAGGRGEQYF. The CDR3 DNA reads TGTGCCAGCAGCTTAGGACTAGCGGGAGGGAGAGGCGAGCAGTACTTC.